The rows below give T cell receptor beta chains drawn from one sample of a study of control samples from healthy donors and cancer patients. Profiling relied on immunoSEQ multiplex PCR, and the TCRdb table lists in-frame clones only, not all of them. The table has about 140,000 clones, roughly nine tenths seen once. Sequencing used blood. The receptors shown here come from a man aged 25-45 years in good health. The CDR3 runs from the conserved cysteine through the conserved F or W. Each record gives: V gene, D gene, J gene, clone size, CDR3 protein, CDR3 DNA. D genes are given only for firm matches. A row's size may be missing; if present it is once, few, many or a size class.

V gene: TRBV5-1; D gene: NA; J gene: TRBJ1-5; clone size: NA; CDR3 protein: CASSFGGGENQPQHF; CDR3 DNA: TGCGCCAGCAGCTTTGGGGGCGGAGAAAATCAGCCCCAGCATTTT
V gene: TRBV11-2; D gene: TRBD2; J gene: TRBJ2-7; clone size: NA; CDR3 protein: CASSPGTSGSSEQYF; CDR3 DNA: TGTGCCAGCAGCCCAGGGACTAGCGGGAGCAGCGAGCAGTACTTC
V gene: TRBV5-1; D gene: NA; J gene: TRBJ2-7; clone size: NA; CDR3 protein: CASSLRPGDEQYF; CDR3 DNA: TGCGCCAGCAGCCTACGTCCAGGGGACGAGCAGTACTTC
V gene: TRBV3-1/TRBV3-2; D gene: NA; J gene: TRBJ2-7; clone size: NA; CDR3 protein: CASSPTSYEQYF; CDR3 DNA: TGTGCCAGCAGCCCCACCTCCTACGAGCAGTACTTC
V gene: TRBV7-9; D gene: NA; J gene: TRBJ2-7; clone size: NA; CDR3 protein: CASSAGPYEQYF; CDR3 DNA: TGTGCCAGCAGCGCAGGGCCCTACGAGCAGTACTTC
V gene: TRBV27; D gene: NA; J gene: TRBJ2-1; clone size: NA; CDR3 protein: CASSKFGGDNEQFF; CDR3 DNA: TGTGCCAGCAGTAAGTTTGGGGGAGATAATGAGCAGTTCTTC
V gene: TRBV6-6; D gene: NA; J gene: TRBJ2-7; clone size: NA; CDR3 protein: CASSYSHAPGPREQYF; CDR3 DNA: TGTGCCAGCAGTTACTCGCACGCGCCAGGCCCCCGCGAGCAGTACTTC
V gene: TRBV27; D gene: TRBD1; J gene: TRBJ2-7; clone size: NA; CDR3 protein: CASSQGQGEGEQYF; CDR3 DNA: TGTGCCAGCAGCCAGGGACAGGGGGAAGGAGAGCAGTACTTC
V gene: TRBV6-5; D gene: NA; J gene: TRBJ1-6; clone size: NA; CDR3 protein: CASSPKSGSPLHF; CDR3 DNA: TGTGCCAGCAGTCCCAAGAGTGGATCACCCCTCCACTTT
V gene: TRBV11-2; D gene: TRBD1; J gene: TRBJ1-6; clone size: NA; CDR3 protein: CASSPQRDRRSPLHF; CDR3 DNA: TGTGCCAGCAGCCCCCAACGGGACAGGCGTTCACCCCTCCACTTT
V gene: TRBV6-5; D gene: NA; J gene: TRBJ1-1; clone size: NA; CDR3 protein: CATRIDTWGTEAFF; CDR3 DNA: TGTGCCACCCGAATTGACACCTGGGGGACTGAAGCTTTCTTT
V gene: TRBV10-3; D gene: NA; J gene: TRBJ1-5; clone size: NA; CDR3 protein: CAISQERAGSGQPQHF; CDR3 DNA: TGTGCCATCAGCCAGGAAAGGGCCGGGTCGGGTCAGCCCCAGCATTTT
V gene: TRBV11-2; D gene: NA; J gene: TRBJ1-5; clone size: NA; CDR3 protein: CASSLDGLGQPQHF; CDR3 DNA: TGTGCCAGCAGCTTAGATGGCCTGGGACAGCCCCAGCATTTT
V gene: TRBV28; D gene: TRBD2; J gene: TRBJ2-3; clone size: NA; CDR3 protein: CASTDSGSADTQYF; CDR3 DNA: TGTGCCAGCACCGATAGCGGGTCCGCAGATACGCAGTATTTT
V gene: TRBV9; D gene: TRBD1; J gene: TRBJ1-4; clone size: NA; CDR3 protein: CASSVGSGQEKLFF; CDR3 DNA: TGTGCCAGCAGCGTAGGGTCGGGACAGGAAAAACTGTTTTTT
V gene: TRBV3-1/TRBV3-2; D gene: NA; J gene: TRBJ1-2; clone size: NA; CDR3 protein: CASSQDSTRRPYGYTF; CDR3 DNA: TGTGCCAGCAGCCAAGATTCCACGCGCAGACCCTATGGCTACACCTTC
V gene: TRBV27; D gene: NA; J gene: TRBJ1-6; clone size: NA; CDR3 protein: CASSSGLSSYNSPLHF; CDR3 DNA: TGTGCCAGCAGTTCAGGGCTAAGCTCCTATAATTCACCCCTCCACTTT
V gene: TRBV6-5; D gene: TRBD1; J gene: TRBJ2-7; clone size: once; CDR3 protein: CASSPTGAESYEQYF; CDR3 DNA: TGTGCCAGCAGCCCGACAGGGGCCGAATCCTACGAGCAGTACTTC
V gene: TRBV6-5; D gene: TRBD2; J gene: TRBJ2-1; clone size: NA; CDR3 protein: CASSDGRGHNEQFF; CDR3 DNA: TGTGCCAGCAGCGACGGGAGGGGCCACAATGAGCAGTTCTTC
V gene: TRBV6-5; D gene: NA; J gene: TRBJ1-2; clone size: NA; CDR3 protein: CASSYREQGYGYTF; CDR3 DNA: TGTGCCAGCAGTTACAGGGAGCAGGGCTATGGCTACACCTTC
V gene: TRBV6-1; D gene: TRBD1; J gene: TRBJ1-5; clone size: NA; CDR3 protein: CASSDQGDQPQHF; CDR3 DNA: TGTGCCAGCAGTGATCAGGGGGATCAGCCCCAGCATTTT
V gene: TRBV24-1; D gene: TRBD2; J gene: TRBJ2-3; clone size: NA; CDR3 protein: CATSDPGLAGSTDTQYF; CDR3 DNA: TGTGCCACCAGTGATCCGGGACTAGCGGGGAGCACAGATACGCAGTATTTT
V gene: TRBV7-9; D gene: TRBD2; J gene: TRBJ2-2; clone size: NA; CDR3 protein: CATKRAGGSGELFF; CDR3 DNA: TGTGCCACCAAACGGGCGGGAGGCTCCGGGGAGCTGTTTTTT
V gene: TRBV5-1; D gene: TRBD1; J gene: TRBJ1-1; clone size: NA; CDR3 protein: CASSLVPTGGETEAFF; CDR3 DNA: TGCGCCAGCAGCTTGGTCCCTACAGGGGGGGAAACTGAAGCTTTCTTT
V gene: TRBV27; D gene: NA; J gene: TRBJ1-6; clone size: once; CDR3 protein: CASHTGSDNSPLHF; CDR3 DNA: TGTGCCAGCCATACAGGGAGTGACAATTCACCCCTCCACTTT
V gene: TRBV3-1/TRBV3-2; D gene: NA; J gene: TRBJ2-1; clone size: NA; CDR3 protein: CASSQGRGEQFF; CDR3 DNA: TGTGCCAGCAGCCAAGGGAGGGGTGAGCAGTTCTTC
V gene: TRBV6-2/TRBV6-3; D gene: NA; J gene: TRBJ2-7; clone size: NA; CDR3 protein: CASSPGVTYEQYF; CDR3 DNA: TGTGCCAGCAGTCCCGGGGTAACCTACGAGCAGTACTTC
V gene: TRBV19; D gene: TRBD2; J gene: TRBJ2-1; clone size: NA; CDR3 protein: CASGPGTRYNEQFF; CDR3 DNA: TGTGCCAGTGGTCCGGGGACTAGGTACAATGAGCAGTTCTTC